This T cell receptor (beta chain) was observed in a study of control samples from healthy donors and cancer patients. Comments on this clone: Different DNA sequences within this sample yield the same CDR3.

CDR1 and CDR2 from the germline V gene are SEHNR and FQNEAQ (reference sequence). The CDR3 is 12 amino acids. V shed 1 base and J shed 1 base, with 0 bases lying between them. Some clones are missing from TCRdb's copy, which holds only in-frame ones; the method was immunoSEQ multiplex PCR. The profile shows around 200,000 clones, about 93% of them singletons. The clonotype comes from a man between 18 and 29 years old in good health. Sequencing was performed on blood. The J gene is TRBJ2-3, the V gene TRBV7-9, with unresolved D. The CDR3 loop reads CASSLGTDTQYF. The CDR3 DNA reads as TGTGCCAGCAGCTTAGGCACAGATACGCAGTATTTT.